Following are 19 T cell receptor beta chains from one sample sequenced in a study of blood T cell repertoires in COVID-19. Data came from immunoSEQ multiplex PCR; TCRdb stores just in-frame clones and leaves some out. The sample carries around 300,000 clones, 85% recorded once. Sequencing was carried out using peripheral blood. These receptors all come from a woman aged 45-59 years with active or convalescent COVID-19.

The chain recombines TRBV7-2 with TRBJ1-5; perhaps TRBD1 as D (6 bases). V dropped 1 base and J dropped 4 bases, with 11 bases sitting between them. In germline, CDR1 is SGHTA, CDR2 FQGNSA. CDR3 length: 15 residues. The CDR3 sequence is CASSLVRGPNQPQHF. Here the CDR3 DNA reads TGTGCCAGCAGCTTAGTCAGGGGACCTAATCAGCCCCAGCATTTT.

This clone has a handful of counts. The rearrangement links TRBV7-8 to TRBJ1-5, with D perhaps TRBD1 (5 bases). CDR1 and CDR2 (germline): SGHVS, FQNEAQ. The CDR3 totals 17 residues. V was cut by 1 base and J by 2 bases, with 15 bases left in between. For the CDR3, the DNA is TGTGCCAGCAGCTTAGTAGGGCAGGGAGGCGGCAATCAGCCCCAGCATTTT. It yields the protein CASSLVGQGGGNQPQHF.

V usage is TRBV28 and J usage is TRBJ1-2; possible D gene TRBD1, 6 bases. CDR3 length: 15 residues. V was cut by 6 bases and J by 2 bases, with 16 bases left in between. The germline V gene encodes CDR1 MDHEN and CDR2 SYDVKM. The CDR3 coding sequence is TGTGCCAGCAGGTTACAACAGGGAGGGAACTATGGCTACACCTTC. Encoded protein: CASRLQQGGNYGYTF.

As DNA, the CDR3 is TGTGCCAGCAGTCCAACCCGGGGGGACAGGGGGCATGAGCAGTTCTTC. Amino acids: CASSPTRGDRGHEQFF. The rearrangement links TRBV28 to TRBJ2-1, with 12 bases that match TRBD1. The germline CDR1 and CDR2 sequences are MDHEN and SYDVKM. CDR3 size: 16 residues. The J segment lost 8 bases and the V segment lost 5 bases, leaving 10 bases of the junction unmatched.

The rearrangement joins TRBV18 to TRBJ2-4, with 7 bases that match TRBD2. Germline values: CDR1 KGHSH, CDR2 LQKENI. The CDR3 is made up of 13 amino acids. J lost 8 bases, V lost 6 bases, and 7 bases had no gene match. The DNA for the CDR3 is TGTGCCAGCTCGAGGCAGCGGGGAGACATTCAGTACTTC. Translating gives CASSRQRGDIQYF.

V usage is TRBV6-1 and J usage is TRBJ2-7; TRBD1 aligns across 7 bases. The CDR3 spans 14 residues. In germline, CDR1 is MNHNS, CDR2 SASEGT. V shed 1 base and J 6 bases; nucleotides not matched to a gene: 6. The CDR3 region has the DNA TGTGCCAGCAGTGAAGACCTAGGGGGCCGCGAGCAGTACTTC. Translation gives CASSEDLGGREQYF.

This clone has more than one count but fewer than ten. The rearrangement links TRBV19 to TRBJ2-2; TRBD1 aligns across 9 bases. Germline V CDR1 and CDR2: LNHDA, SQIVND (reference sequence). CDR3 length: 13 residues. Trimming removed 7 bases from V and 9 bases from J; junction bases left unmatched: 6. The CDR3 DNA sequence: TGTGCCAGTACGGGGGGACAGGGCCGGGAGCTGTTTTTT. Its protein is CASTGGQGRELFF.

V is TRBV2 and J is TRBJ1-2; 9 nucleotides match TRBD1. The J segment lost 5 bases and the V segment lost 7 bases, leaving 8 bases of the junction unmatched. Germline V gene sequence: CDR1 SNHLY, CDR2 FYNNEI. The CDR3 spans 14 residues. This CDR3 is CASKRTGAGYGYTF. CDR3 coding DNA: TGTGCCAGCAAACGGACAGGGGCGGGTTATGGCTACACCTTC. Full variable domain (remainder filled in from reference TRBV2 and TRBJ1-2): EPEVTQTPSHQVTQMGQEVILRCVPISNHLYFYWYRQILGQKVEFLVSFYNNEISEKSEIFDDQFSVERPDGSNFTLKIRSTKLEDSAMYFCASKRTGAGYGYTFGSGTRLTVV.

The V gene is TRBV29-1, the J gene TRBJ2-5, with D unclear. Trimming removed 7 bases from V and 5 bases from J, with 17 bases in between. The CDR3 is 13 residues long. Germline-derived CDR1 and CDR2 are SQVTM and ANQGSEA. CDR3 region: CSALIPQQETQYF. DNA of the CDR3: TGCAGCGCCCTTATTCCACAACAGGAGACCCAGTACTTC. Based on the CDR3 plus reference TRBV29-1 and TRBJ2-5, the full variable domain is SAVISQKPSRDICQRGTSLTIQCQVDSQVTMMFWYRQQPGQSLTLIATANQGSEATYESGFVIDKFPISRPNLTFSTLTVSNMSPEDSSIYLCSALIPQQETQYFGPGTRLLVL.

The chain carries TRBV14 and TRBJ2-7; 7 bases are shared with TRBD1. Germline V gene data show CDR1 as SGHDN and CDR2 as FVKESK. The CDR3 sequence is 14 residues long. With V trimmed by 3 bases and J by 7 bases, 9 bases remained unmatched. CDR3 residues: CASSHRTGPSEQYF. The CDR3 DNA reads TGTGCCAGCAGCCACCGGACAGGCCCCTCGGAGCAGTACTTC.

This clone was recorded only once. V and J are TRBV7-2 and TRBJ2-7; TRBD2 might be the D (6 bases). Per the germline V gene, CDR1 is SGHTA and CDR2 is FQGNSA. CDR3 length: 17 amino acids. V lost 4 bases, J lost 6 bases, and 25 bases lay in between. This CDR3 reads CASSSLRQRAGRVEQYF. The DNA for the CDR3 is TGTGCCAGCAGCTCCCTAAGGCAGCGGGCGGGCCGGGTCGAGCAGTACTTC. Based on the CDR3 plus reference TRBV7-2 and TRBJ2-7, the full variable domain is GAGVSQSPSNKVTEKGKDVELRCDPISGHTALYWYRQSLGQGLEFLIYFQGNSAPDKSGLPSDRFSAERTGGSVSTLTIQRTQQEDSAVYLCASSSLRQRAGRVEQYFGPGTRLTVT.

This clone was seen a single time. CDR3 loop: CASSLGVFREGINTEAFF. DNA of the CDR3: TGTGCCAGCAGCTTGGGGGTGTTCCGGGAGGGGATTAACACTGAAGCTTTCTTT. The rearrangement joins TRBV5-4 to TRBJ1-1; perhaps TRBD1 as D (5 bases). V was shortened by 0 bases and J by 2 bases, with 20 bases between the two germline ends. The CDR3 runs to 18 residues. The germline CDR1 and CDR2 sequences are SGHNT and YYREEE (reference sequence).

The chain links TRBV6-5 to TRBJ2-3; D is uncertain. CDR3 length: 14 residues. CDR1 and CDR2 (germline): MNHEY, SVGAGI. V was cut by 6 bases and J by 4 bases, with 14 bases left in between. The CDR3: CASSLTSLADTQYF. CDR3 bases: TGTGCCAGCAGCCTGACATCCCTGGCAGATACGCAGTATTTT.

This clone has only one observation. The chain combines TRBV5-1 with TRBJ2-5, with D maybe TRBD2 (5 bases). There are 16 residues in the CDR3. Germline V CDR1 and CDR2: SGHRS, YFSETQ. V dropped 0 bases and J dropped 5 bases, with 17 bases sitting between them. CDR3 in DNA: TGCGCCAGCAGCTTGGGGGTCCGGGATCGATGGGAGACCCAGTACTTC. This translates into CASSLGVRDRWETQYF.

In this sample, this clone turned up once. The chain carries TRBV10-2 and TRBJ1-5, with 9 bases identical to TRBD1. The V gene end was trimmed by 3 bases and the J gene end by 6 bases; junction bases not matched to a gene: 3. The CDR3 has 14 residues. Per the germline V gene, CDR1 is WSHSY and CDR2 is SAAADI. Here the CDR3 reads CASSDRQGGQPQHF. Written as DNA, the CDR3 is TGCGCCAGCAGTGATAGACAGGGGGGTCAGCCCCAGCATTTT.

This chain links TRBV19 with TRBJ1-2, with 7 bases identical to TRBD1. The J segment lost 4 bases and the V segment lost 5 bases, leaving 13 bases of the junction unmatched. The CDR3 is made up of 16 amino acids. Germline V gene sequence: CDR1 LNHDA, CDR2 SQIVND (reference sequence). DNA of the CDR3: TGTGCCAGTAGTTCGTCCGGGACAGAGCATGCCTATGGCTACACCTTC. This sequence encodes CASSSSGTEHAYGYTF.

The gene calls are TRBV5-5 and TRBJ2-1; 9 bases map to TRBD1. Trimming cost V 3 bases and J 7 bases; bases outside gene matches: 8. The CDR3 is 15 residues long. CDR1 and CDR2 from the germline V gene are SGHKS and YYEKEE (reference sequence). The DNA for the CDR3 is TGTGCCAGCAGCTCCCAAGGACAGGGGTGGAATGAGCAGTTCTTC. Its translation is CASSSQGQGWNEQFF.

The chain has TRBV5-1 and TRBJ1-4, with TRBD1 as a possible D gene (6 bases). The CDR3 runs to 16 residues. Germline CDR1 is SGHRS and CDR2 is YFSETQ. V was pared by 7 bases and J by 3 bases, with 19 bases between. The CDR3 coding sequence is TGCGCCAGCGGGACCGACGTAGGGGGGGCTAATGAAAAACTGTTTTTT. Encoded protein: CASGTDVGGANEKLFF.

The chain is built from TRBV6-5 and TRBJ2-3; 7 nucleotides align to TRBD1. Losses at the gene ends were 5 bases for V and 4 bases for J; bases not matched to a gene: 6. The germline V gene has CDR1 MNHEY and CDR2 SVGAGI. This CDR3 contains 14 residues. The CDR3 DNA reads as TGTGCCAGCAGTCCAGGGACAGCGGCAGATACGCAGTATTTT. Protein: CASSPGTAADTQYF.